A single sample is the source of the 30 T cell receptor beta chains below, sequenced in a study of quantifying T cell responses using KT2 cells. The overall study: cDNA was made from DNase-treated RNA using alpha and beta constant primers.

The cDNA 3' end received a ligated oligonucleotide with a UMI. The first PCR ran roughly 4 cycles with an equimolar RC1.1 and RC1.2 beta primer mix. TCRdb reprocessed the UMI-ligation and nested PCR reads via MiXCR and lists one record per CDR3 protein. Of approximately 57,000 distinct CDR3 sequences listed, more than 9% were seen once; the top ten hold under 10%. Specimen: PBMCs spiked with cells of the T cell clone KT2. The receptors originated from a human donor.

The J gene is TRBJ2-1, the V gene TRBV7-2; 7 bases match TRBD2. Losses at the gene ends were 5 bases for V and 12 bases for J; bases not matched to a gene: 13. CDR3 size: 14 residues. Germline CDR1 reads SGHTA; CDR2 reads FQGNSA. CDR3 loop: CASSLTPWGEGQFF. The CDR3 DNA reads as TGTGCCAGCAGCCTTACCCCATGGGGGGAGGGGCAGTTCTTC.

This chain links TRBV15 with TRBJ2-1, with D perhaps assigned TRBD1 or TRBD2 (5 bases each). CDR1 is LNHNV, CDR2 YYDKDF, per germline (reference sequence). V was pared by 5 bases and J by 15 bases, with 26 bases between. This CDR3 contains 15 residues. Written as DNA, the CDR3 is TGTGCCACCAGCGTATTTGTGGAGGCCCCCGGGACGAGGTTCTTC. Its translation: CATSVFVEAPGTRFF.

This clonotype has ten or more counts. The chain joins TRBV5-1 to TRBJ2-5; 7 bases align to TRBD1. CDR1 SGHRS and CDR2 YFSETQ come from the germline V gene. The CDR3 is made up of 15 amino acids. V lost 2 bases, J lost 1 base, and 5 bases stayed unmatched. This chain's CDR3 is CASSFGDSRQETQYF. The CDR3, as DNA: TGCGCCAGCAGCTTCGGGGACAGCCGCCAAGAGACCCAGTACTTC.

This clonotype was seen more than once but under ten times. V and J are TRBV20-1 and TRBJ2-3, with 7 positions matching TRBD2. CDR1 DFQATT and CDR2 SNEGSKA come from the germline V gene (reference sequence). This CDR3 has 15 residues. Trimming at V came to 7 bases and at J to 5 bases, leaving 15 bases not matched to a gene. As DNA, the CDR3 is TGCAGTGTGGGTAAAGCGGAGGGCGGGGGAGATACGCAGTATTTT. This sequence encodes CSVGKAEGGGDTQYF.

The table lists this clonotype with many counts. The chain joins TRBV30 to TRBJ1-1; no clear D gene. Germline CDR1 reads GTSNPN; CDR2 reads SVGIG (reference sequence). The CDR3 consists of 12 residues. Trimming took 3 bases from V and 1 from J, leaving 6 bases between them. This CDR3 is CAWSDWNTEAFF. The CDR3 DNA reads TGTGCCTGGAGCGACTGGAACACTGAAGCTTTCTTT.

There are a few counts of this clonotype. The chain employs TRBV20-1 and TRBJ2-7, with TRBD2 matching 8 bases. There are 14 residues in the CDR3. Per the germline V gene, CDR1 is DFQATT and CDR2 is SNEGSKA (reference sequence). The V and J ends lost 5 bases and 2 bases, in that order; junction bases with no gene match: 8. CDR3 protein: CSASPTSVPYEQYF. CDR3 coding DNA: TGCAGTGCTTCCCCGACTAGCGTCCCCTACGAGCAGTACTTC.

The sample holds a few counts of this clonotype. This sequence joins TRBV6-5 and TRBJ1-5; possible D gene TRBD1, 5 bases. There are 15 residues in the CDR3. The V gene lost 6 bases and the J gene lost 7 bases, with 19 bases spanning the gap. CDR1 is MNHEY and CDR2 is SVGAGI in the germline V gene. DNA for the CDR3: TGTGCCAGCAGCCCTAGGGGACTTGGGGGACAGCCCCAGCATTTT. Amino acid sequence: CASSPRGLGGQPQHF.

This sequence joins TRBV6-2 or TRBV6-3 and TRBJ2-7; TRBD1 agrees at 11 bases. After removal of 6 bases from V and 2 bases from J, the junction contained 6 bases not matched to a gene. The CDR3 covers 15 residues. Germline V gene data show CDR1 as MNHEY and CDR2 as SVGEGT. The CDR3 DNA follows: TGTGCCAGCAGCCAGGACAGGGGGCAGACCTACGAGCAGTACTTC. Amino acids: CASSQDRGQTYEQYF.

A few counts support this clonotype. This chain uses TRBV4-1 with TRBJ2-5; D perhaps matches TRBD2 (7 bases). Germline CDR1 is MGHRA and CDR2 is YSYEKL. The CDR3 covers 16 residues. Deletions cut 1 base from V and 5 bases from J, with 17 bases between. The CDR3 protein is CASSQVGRGAWETQYF. The CDR3 DNA reads TGCGCCAGCAGCCAAGTAGGACGGGGGGCCTGGGAGACCCAGTACTTC.

On this clonotype: A much larger clone lies a single base off, so this may be a read error. This CDR3 reads CASSLEGNGYTF. The CDR3 region has the DNA TGCGCCAGCAGCTTGGAGGGAAATGGCTACACCTTC. The V call is TRBV5-1, the J call TRBJ1-2; no reliable D call. Per germline, CDR1 SGHRS and CDR2 YFSETQ. Between the trimmed V and J ends, which lost 0 bases and 6 bases, there was a span of 6 bases. The CDR3 totals 12 residues.

This clonotype has ten or more counts. The V gene is TRBV21-1, the J gene TRBJ1-1; TRBD1, the table's D call, was not compared with the DNA. TRBV21-1 represents a pseudogene. The CDR3 spans 13 residues. The CDR3 nucleotides are TGTGCCAGCAGCAAAGGTGGGACAGGGGAAGCTTTCTTT. It is translated as CASSKGGTGEAFF.

This clonotype has a count of ten or more. This chain links TRBV12-3 or TRBV12-4 with TRBJ2-5; 8 bases map to TRBD1. After removal of 3 bases from V and 7 bases from J, the junction contained 4 bases not matched to a gene. The CDR3 contains 13 residues. CDR3 bases: TGTGCCAGCAGTTTCCCAGGGGGCGCGACCCAGTACTTC. This encodes CASSFPGGATQYF.

This chain connects TRBV2 to TRBJ1-4, with 8 bases aligning to TRBD1. Germline V gives CDR1 SNHLY, CDR2 FYNNEI. This CDR3 comprises 15 residues. Trimming cost V 3 bases and J 6 bases; bases outside gene matches: 6. CDR3 in DNA: TGTGCCAGCAGTGATGGCAGGGGGCGTTATGAAAAACTGTTTTTT. This translates into CASSDGRGRYEKLFF.

This clonotype was counted a few times. V and J are TRBV4-2 and TRBJ1-2; tentative D call: TRBD1 (5 bases). The germline V and J ends were trimmed by 4 bases and 4 bases, with 16 bases remaining between them. The CDR3 runs to 15 residues. Looked up from germline, CDR1 is LGHNA and CDR2 is YNFKEQ. The CDR3 protein is CASSPGRGVIYGYTF. CDR3 nucleotides: TGTGCCAGCAGCCCAGGGAGGGGAGTAATCTATGGCTACACCTTC.

This clonotype has only a few counts. This chain connects TRBV23-1 to TRBJ1-1; 7 bases map to TRBD1. TRBV23-1 qualifies as an ORF whose function is uncertain. V lost 0 bases to trimming and J lost 9 bases; unmatched junction nucleotides: 10. This CDR3 is 15 amino acids long. In nucleotides, the CDR3 is TGCGCCAGCAGTCAATCGGGACAGCGCTTCAAAAAAGCTTTCTTT. Translating gives CASSQSGQRFKKAFF.

This clonotype was detected ten times or more. The chain couples TRBV11-3 to TRBJ1-1; perhaps TRBD1 as D (5 bases). The ends were cut back, 1 base at V and 8 bases at J, with 11 bases in the middle. Germline V gene lookup returns CDR1 SGHNT and CDR2 YENEEA. This CDR3 comprises 13 residues. CDR3 sequence (DNA): TGTGCCAGCAGCTTAGTCGCAGGGCCAGAAGCTTTCTTT. This gives the protein CASSLVAGPEAFF.

The chain recombines TRBV12-3 or TRBV12-4 with TRBJ1-3; tentatively, D is TRBD1 (5 bases). V lost 0 bases and J lost 4, with 10 bases in between. The CDR3 spans 15 residues. CDR3 DNA sequence: TGTGCCAGCAGTTTAGCAGGGGCGCAGGGAAACACCATATATTTT. Protein: CASSLAGAQGNTIYF.

Concerning this clonotype: Germline is not matched at one junction end, which may reflect a read error. V gene TRBV6-5 combines with J gene TRBJ1-5; D not resolved. Per germline, CDR1 MNHEY and CDR2 SVGAGI. The CDR3 is 18 amino acids. CDR3 protein: CASSSSPIGVGSNQPQRF. Written as DNA, the CDR3 is TGTGCCAGCAGTTCCAGTCCTATCGGGGTAGGAAGCAATCAGCCCCAGCGTTTT.

This clonotype has only a few counts. The chain links TRBV28 to TRBJ2-1; D is uncertain. Germline V lookup: CDR1 MDHEN, CDR2 SYDVKM. Trimming took 6 bases from V and 4 from J, leaving 10 bases between them. The CDR3 extends over 13 amino acids. CDR3 amino acids: CASSVDTYNEQFF. In DNA, the CDR3 is TGTGCCAGCAGCGTTGACACGTACAATGAGCAGTTCTTC.

This clonotype has more than one count but fewer than ten. The V gene is TRBV5-1, the J gene TRBJ1-6; D remains unclear. The CDR3 runs 14 residues. V was trimmed by 0 bases and J by 7 bases, leaving 8 bases between them. Looked up from germline, CDR1 is SGHRS and CDR2 is YFSETQ. CDR3 protein: CASSLDRQNSPLHF. DNA for the CDR3: TGCGCCAGCAGCTTGGACAGACAAAATTCACCCCTCCACTTT. Filled out from reference TRBV5-1 and TRBJ1-6, the complete variable domain reads KAGVTQTPRYLIKTRGQQVTLSCSPISGHRSVSWYQQTPGQGLQFLFEYFSETQRNKGNFPGRFSGRQFSNSRSEMNVSTLELGDSALYLCASSLDRQNSPLHFGNGTRLTVT.

There are a few counts of this clonotype. The chain is built from TRBV3-1 and TRBJ1-4, with no clear D. This CDR3 is 16 amino acids long. CDR1 and CDR2 (germline): LGHDT, YNNKEL (reference sequence). Between the trimmed V and J ends, which lost 1 base and 0 bases, there was a span of 9 bases. CDR3 region: CASSQGSAATNEKLFF. CDR3 in DNA: TGTGCCAGCAGCCAAGGGTCGGCAGCAACTAATGAAAAACTGTTTTTT.

The chain employs TRBV2 and TRBJ1-1; no firm D call. The CDR3 loop spans 14 amino acids. Trimming left V 1 base short and J 0 bases short, with 6 bases between. Germline CDR1 is SNHLY and CDR2 is FYNNEI. The chain's CDR3 is CASSEEGMNTEAFF. Here the CDR3 DNA reads TGTGCCAGCAGTGAAGAGGGTATGAACACTGAAGCTTTCTTT.

Remarks on this clonotype: A much larger clone differs by one base, so this may be a read error. The gene calls are TRBV20-1 and TRBJ2-1; 10 bases align to TRBD2. The CDR3 is 14 amino acids. J gave up 5 bases and V 2 bases, and 3 bases lay outside the gene matches. Germline V gene sequence: CDR1 DFQATT, CDR2 SNEGSKA (reference sequence). The CDR3 spells CSARSGGANNEQFF. The CDR3 DNA follows: TGCAGTGCTAGAAGCGGGGGGGCAAACAATGAGCAGTTCTTC.

This clonotype has only a few counts. The chain combines TRBV12-3 or TRBV12-4 with TRBJ2-5, with D perhaps TRBD2 (7 bases). This CDR3 contains 14 residues. Between the trimmed V and J ends, which lost 6 bases and 3 bases, there was a span of 14 bases. The CDR3 is CASSEWGGKETQYF. The CDR3 DNA reads TGTGCCAGCAGCGAATGGGGGGGCAAAGAGACCCAGTACTTC.

This clonotype was found a few times. The chain links TRBV14 to TRBJ1-2; possibly TRBD1 for D (5 bases). V shed 6 bases and J shed 6 bases, with 17 bases lying between them. The V gene's germline CDR1 is SGHDN and CDR2 FVKESK. This CDR3 comprises 14 residues. The CDR3 protein is CASSRANWGDGYTF. The CDR3, as DNA: TGTGCCAGCAGTCGAGCGAATTGGGGCGATGGCTACACCTTC.

The V and J genes are TRBV12-5 and TRBJ1-2; TRBD1 is a possible D gene (5 bases). V was shortened by 1 base and J by 0 bases, with 12 bases between the two germline ends. The CDR3 covers 16 residues. The V gene's germline CDR1 is LGHNT and CDR2 FRNRAP. Here the CDR3 DNA reads TGTGCTAGTGGTTTGGAGGCAGGGAGAGCTAACTATGGCTACACCTTC. As protein: CASGLEAGRANYGYTF.

This clonotype was picked up a small number of times. Here the CDR3 DNA reads TGTGCCAGCCGGCAGGTTTACCCCTACGAGCAGTACTTC. As protein: CASRQVYPYEQYF. The chain uses TRBV6-5 and TRBJ2-7; no firm D call. Trimming cost V 8 bases and J 2 bases, with 13 bases left between them. Germline loops: CDR1 MNHEY, CDR2 SVGAGI. This CDR3 has 13 residues.

This clonotype was seen repeatedly, ten times or more. This chain connects TRBV27 to TRBJ2-7; perhaps TRBD1 as D (5 bases). This CDR3 has 15 amino acids. Trimming left V 5 bases short and J 1 base short, with 15 bases between. Germline lookup yields CDR1 MNHEY and CDR2 SMNVEV (reference sequence). The CDR3: CASSEALRGSYEQYF. The CDR3 DNA follows: TGTGCCAGCAGTGAAGCCTTAAGGGGATCCTACGAGCAGTACTTC.

This clonotype came up many times. CDR3 in DNA: TGCAGTCCCAACAGGGGAGGCATGAACACTGAAGCTTTCTTT. Translated, it gives CSPNRGGMNTEAFF. The rearrangement links TRBV20-1 to TRBJ1-1; 7 bases map to TRBD1. This CDR3 region has 14 residues. The V gene end was trimmed by 8 bases and the J gene end by 0 bases; junction bases not matched to a gene: 9. Germline loops: CDR1 DFQATT, CDR2 SNEGSKA (reference sequence).

V is TRBV3-1 and J is TRBJ1-2; D unresolved. V dropped 0 bases and J dropped 3 bases, with 11 bases sitting between them. The CDR3 has 15 residues. Germline V CDR1 and CDR2: LGHDT, YNNKEL (reference sequence). The CDR3 DNA reads TGTGCCAGCAGCCAAGAGATGGCCAACTACTATGGCTACACCTTC. Translating it yields CASSQEMANYYGYTF.